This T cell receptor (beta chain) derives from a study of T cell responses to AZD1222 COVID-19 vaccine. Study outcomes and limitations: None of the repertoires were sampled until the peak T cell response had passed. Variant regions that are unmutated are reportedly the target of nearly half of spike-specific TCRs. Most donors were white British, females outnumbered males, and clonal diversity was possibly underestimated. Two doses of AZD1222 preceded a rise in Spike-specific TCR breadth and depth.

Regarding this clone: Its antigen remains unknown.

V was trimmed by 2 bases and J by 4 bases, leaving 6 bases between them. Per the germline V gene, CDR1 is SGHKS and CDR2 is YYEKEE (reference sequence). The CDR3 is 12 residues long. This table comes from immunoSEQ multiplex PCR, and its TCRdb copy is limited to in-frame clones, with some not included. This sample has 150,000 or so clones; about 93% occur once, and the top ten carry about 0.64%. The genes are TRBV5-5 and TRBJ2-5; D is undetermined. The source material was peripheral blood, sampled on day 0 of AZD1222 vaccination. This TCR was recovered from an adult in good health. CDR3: CASSFWVETQYF. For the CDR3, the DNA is TGTGCCAGCAGCTTTTGGGTAGAGACCCAGTACTTC.